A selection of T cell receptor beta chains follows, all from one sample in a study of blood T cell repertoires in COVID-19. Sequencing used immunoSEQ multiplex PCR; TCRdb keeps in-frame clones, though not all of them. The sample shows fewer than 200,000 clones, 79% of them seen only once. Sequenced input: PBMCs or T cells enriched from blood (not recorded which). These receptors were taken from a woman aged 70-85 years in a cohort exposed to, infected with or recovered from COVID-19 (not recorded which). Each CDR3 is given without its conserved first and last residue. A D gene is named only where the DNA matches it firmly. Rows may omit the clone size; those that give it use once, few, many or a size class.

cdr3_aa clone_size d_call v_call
ATEYRGFQQPQH - - TRBV24-1
ASGKTGGSYEQY - TRBD2 TRBV5-6
ASSLAGGGRETQY - - TRBV7-9
ASRAPTETYGYT few - TRBV6-5
ASSLGSIEGYT - - TRBV28
TSSQDRGAADTQY - - TRBV1
ASSERTGVSNQPQH - TRBD1 TRBV19
ASSWARNQPQH - - TRBV12-3/TRBV12-4
AWRVQGDGQPQH - TRBD1 TRBV30
AWKGLDTDTQY - TRBD2 TRBV30
ASSPQSGNTIY - - TRBV3-1/TRBV3-2
ASSQGSAPGYEQY - - TRBV3-1/TRBV3-2
ASSLFGQERSPLH - - TRBV5-6
ASSLMPEGGNTIY - - TRBV7-9
ASTGSNSGNTIY - - TRBV3-1/TRBV3-2
AYSTGGGGTDTQY - TRBD1 TRBV5-4
ASSVDRVNTIY - TRBD1 TRBV6-5
ASSEGSSGRALDAGELF - TRBD2 TRBV10-1
ASSLSGRVNNEQF - TRBD2 TRBV7-2
ASSMTAGGFAGYNEQF - TRBD2 TRBV19
ASRRDSGSNQPQH once TRBD1 TRBV19
ASSSDDWVGNAF once - TRBV28